This T cell receptor beta chain was sequenced during a study of blood T cell repertoires in COVID-19. CDR3 length equals 13 residues. The germline V and J ends were trimmed by 3 bases and 6 bases, with 11 bases remaining between them. CDR1 is KGHSH, CDR2 LQKENI, per germline. Per the study methods: From reference gene primer amplification, estimates of nucleated cell counts were derived. Using immunoSEQ multiplex PCR, the repertoire was profiled, and TCRdb retains in-frame clones only, with some absent. The V and J calls and clone size come from that table; D and trimming were worked out from the DNA. The sample has tens of thousands of clones; under 90% are singletons.

The V gene is TRBV18, the J gene TRBJ1-1, with D perhaps matching TRBD1 (5 bases). The source is a human donor in a cohort sampled during active COVID-19. The specimen sequenced was peripheral blood. The chain's CDR3 is CASSPQGYAEAFF. In nucleotides, the CDR3 is TGTGCCAGCTCACCCCAGGGTTATGCTGAAGCTTTCTTT.